A single sample gave rise to the 2 T cell receptor beta chains below, sequenced in a study of blood T cell repertoires in COVID-19. Measured with immunoSEQ multiplex PCR; TCRdb has only the in-frame clones, and not every one. The sample yields around 150,000 clones, more than 85% seen once. The specimen sequenced was peripheral blood. The receptors were gathered from a woman aged 55-70 years with COVID-19, enrolled during active disease.

This chain joins TRBV19 and TRBJ1-4, with D possibly TRBD1 on 5 matching bases. The V gene's germline CDR1 is LNHDA and CDR2 SQIVND (reference sequence). This CDR3 comprises 14 residues. V lost 7 bases to trimming and J lost 5 bases, with 14 bases between them. The CDR3 DNA reads as TGTGCCAGTATAAGCACAGGAGAGAATGAAAAACTGTTTTTT. This encodes CASISTGENEKLFF.

The rearrangement links TRBV10-3 to TRBJ2-1; 11 nucleotides match TRBD2. This CDR3 has 17 amino acids. With 2 bases clipped from V and 8 bases from J, the junction kept 11 bases outside the gene matches. The germline CDR1 and CDR2 sequences are ENHRY and SYGVKD. CDR3: CAISETVLAGGSHEQFF. The CDR3 nucleotides are TGTGCCATCAGTGAGACCGTCCTAGCGGGGGGATCCCATGAGCAGTTCTTC.